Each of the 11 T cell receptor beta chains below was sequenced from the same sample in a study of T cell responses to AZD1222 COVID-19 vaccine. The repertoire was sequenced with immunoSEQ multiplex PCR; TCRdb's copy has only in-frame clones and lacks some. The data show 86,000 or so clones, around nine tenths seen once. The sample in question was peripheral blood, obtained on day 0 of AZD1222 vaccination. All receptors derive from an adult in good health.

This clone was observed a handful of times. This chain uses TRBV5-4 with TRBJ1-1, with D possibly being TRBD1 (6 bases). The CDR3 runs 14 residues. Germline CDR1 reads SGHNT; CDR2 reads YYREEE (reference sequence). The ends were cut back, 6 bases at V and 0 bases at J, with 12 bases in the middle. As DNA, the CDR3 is TGTGCCAGCACCTTAGGGGGTTTGAACACTGAAGCTTTCTTT. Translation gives CASTLGGLNTEAFF.

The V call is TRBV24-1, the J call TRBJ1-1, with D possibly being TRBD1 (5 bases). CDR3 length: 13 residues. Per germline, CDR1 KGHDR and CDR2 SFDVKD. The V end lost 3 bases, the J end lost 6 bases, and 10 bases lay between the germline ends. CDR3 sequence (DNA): TGTGCCACCAGTGATAGGAGGGGCGCTGAAGCTTTCTTT. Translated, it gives CATSDRRGAEAFF.

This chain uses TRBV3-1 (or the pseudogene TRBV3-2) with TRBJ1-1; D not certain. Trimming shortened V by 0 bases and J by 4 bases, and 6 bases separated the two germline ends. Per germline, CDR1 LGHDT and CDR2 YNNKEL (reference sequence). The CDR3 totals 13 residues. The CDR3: CASSQDRGTEAFF. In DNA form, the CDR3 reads TGTGCCAGCAGCCAAGATCGGGGCACTGAAGCTTTCTTT.

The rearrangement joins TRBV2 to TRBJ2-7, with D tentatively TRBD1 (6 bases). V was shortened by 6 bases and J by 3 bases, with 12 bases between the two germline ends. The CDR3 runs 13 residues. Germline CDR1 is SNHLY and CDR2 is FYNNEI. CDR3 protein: CASRLGGGYEQYF. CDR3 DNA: TGTGCCAGCAGGTTAGGGGGTGGCTACGAGCAGTACTTC.

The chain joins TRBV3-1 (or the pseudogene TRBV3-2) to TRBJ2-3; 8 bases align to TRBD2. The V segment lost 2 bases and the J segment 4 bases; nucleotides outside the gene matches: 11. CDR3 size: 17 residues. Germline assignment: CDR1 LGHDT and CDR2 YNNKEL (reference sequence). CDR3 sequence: CASSQRLAGSGPDTQYF. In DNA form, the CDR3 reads TGTGCCAGCAGCCAACGATTAGCGGGGAGTGGCCCAGATACGCAGTATTTT.

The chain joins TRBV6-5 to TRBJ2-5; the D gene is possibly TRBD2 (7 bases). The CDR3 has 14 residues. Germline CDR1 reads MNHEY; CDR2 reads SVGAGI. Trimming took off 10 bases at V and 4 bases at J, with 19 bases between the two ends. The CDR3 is CATSAWGGTETQYF. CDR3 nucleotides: TGTGCCACCTCGGCGTGGGGGGGCACAGAGACCCAGTACTTC.

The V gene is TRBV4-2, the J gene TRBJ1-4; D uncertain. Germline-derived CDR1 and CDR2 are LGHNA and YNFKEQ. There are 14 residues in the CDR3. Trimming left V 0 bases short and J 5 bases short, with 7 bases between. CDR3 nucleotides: TGTGCCAGCAGCCAAGAACAGCGAAATGAAAAACTGTTTTTT. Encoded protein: CASSQEQRNEKLFF.

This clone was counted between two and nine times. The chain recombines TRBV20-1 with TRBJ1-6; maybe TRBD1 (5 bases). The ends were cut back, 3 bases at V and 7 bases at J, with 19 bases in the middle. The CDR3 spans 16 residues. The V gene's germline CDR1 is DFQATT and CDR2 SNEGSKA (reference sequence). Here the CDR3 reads CSASVGQGVGNSPLHF. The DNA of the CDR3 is TGCAGTGCTAGTGTCGGGCAGGGTGTCGGCAATTCACCCCTCCACTTT.

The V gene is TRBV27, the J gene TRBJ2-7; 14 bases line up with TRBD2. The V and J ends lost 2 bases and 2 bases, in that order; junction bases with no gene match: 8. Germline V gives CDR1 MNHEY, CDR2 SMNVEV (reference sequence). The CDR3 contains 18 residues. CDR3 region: CASSLTGLAGGYTYEQYF. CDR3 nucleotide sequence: TGTGCCAGCAGTTTAACTGGACTAGCGGGAGGTTATACCTACGAGCAGTACTTC.

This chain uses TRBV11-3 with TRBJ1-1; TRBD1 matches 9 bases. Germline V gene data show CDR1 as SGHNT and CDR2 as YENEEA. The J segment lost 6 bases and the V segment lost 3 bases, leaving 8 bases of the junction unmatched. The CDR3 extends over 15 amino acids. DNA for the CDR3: TGTGCCAGCAGCTTTACTGGACAGGGGAGTTCTGAAGCTTTCTTT. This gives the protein CASSFTGQGSSEAFF. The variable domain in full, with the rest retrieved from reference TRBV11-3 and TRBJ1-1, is EAGVVQSPRYKIIEKKQPVAFWCNPISGHNTLYWYLQNLGQGPELLIRYENEEAVDDSQLPKDRFSAERLKGVDSTLKIQPAELGDSAVYLCASSFTGQGSSEAFFGQGTRLTVV.

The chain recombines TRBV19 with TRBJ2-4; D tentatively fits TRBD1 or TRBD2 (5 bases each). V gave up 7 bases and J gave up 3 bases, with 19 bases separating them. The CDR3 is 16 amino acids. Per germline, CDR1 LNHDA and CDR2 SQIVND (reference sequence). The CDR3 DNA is TGTGCCAGTACCACGTGGGGGAGAGGTGTCAAAAACATTCAGTACTTC. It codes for CASTTWGRGVKNIQYF.